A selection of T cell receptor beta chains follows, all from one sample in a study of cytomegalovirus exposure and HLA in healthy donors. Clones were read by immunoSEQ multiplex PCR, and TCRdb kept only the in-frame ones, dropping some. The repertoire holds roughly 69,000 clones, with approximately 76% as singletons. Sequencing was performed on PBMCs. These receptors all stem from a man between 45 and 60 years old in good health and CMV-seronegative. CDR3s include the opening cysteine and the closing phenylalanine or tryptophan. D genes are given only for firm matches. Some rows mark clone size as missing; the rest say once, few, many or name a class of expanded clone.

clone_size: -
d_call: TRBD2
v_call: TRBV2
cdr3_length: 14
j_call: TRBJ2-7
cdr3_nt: TGTGCCAGCAGTTCTAGCGGGGGAACCTACGAGCAGTACTTC
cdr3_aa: CASSSSGGTYEQYF

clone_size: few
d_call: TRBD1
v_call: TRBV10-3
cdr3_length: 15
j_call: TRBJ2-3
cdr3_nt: TGTGCCATCACCAAGGGGACAGGGGAGGTCGGTACGCAGTATTTT
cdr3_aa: CAITKGTGEVGTQYF

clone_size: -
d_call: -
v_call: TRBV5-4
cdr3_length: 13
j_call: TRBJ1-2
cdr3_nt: TGTGCCAGCAGCGAAGACAGGTTTGCAGGCTACACCTTC
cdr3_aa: CASSEDRFAGYTF

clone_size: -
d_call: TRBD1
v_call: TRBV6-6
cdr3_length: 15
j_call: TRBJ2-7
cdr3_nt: TGTGCCAGCAGTCCTAAACGGGACAGTCACTACGAGCAGTACTTC
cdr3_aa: CASSPKRDSHYEQYF

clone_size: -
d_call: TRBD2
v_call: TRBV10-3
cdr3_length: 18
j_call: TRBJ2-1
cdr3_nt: TGTGCCATCAGCATACACAAGACCGGGACTAGCTGGGTTAGTGAGCAGTTCTTC
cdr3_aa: CAISIHKTGTSWVSEQFF

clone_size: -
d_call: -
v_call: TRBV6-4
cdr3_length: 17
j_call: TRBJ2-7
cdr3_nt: TGTGCCAGCAGCGGACGGGTGCAGTGGGACAAATCCTACGAGCAGTACTTC
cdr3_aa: CASSGRVQWDKSYEQYF

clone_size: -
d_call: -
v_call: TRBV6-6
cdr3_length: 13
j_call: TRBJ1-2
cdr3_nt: TGTGCCAGCAGTTACCGGCAGGGTGATGGCTACACCTTC
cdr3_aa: CASSYRQGDGYTF

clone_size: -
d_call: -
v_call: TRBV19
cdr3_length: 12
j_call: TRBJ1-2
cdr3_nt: TGTGCCAGTAGTTACAACGTCTATGGCTACACCTTC
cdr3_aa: CASSYNVYGYTF

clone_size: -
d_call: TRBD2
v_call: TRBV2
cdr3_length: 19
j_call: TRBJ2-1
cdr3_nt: TGTGCCAGCATTCCGGGACTAGCGGGAAATCCGAGCTCCTACAATGAGCAGTTCTTC
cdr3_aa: CASIPGLAGNPSSYNEQFF

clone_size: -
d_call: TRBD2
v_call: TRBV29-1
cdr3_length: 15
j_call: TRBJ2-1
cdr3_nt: TGCAGCGCCGATGGAGCGGGGGAAGCCTACAATGAGCAGTTCTTC
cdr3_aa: CSADGAGEAYNEQFF

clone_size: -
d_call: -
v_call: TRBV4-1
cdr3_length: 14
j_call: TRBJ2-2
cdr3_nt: TGCGCCAGCAGGAGGGGGGGAATCGTAGGGGAGCTGTTTTTT
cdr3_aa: CASRRGGIVGELFF

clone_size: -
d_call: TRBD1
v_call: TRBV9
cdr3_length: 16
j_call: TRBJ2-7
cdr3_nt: TGTGCCAGCAGCGGGGGACAGGGGGCAACCTACTACGAGCAGTACTTC
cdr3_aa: CASSGGQGATYYEQYF

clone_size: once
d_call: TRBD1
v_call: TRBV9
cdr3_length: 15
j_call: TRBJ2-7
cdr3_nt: TGTGCCAGCAGCGTAGCTACGGGACAGGGCTACGAGCAGTACTTC
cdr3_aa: CASSVATGQGYEQYF

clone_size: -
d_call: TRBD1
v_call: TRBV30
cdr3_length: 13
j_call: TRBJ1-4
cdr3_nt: TGTGCCTGGGCAGGGGGCCGGGGGGAAAAACTGTTTTTT
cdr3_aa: CAWAGGRGEKLFF

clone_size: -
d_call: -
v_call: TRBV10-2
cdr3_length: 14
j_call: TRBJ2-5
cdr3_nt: TGCGCCAGCAAAGCGGCTACCACCGCGGAGACCCAGTACTTC
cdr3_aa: CASKAATTAETQYF

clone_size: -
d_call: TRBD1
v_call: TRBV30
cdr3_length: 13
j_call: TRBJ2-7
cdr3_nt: TGTGCCTGGAACCGACAGGGGGGCTACGAGCAGTACTTC
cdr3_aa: CAWNRQGGYEQYF

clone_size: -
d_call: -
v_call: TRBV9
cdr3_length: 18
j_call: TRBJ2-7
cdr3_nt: TGTGCCAGCAGCGTAGTGGAAGGCCCCCGAAGGGGTGGCTACGAGCAGTACTTC
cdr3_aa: CASSVVEGPRRGGYEQYF

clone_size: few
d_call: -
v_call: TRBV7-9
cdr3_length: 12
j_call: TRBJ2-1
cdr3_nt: TGTGCCAGCACGGGTCGAGTGGAAACAAAGTTCTTC
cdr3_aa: CASTGRVETKFF

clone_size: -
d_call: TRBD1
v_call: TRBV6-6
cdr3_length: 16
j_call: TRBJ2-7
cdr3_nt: TGTGCCAGCAGTCGGGGACAGGGCGTACGATCCTACGAGCAGTACTTC
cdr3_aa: CASSRGQGVRSYEQYF

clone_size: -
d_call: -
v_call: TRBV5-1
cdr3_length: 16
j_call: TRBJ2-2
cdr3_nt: TGCGCCAGCGGTCAGGATCTGCGTGCGAACACCGGGGAGCTGTTTTTT
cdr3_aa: CASGQDLRANTGELFF

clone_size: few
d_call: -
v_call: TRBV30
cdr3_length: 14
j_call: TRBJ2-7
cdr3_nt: TGTGCCTGGACCCCGCCAGGGAGGTTCTACGAGCAGTACTTC
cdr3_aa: CAWTPPGRFYEQYF

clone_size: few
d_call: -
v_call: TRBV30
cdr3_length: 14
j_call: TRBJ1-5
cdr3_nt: TGTGCCTGGAGTGATGGCAACCACAATCAGCCCCAGCATTTT
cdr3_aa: CAWSDGNHNQPQHF

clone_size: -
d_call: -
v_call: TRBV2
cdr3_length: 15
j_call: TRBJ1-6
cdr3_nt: TGTGCCAGCAGTGAGGCTTGGGGCAGGGGTACACCCCTCCACTTT
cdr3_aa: CASSEAWGRGTPLHF

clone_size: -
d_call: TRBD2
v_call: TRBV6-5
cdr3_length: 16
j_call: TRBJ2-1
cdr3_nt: TGTGCCAGCAGTTACGCGGGACTAGCGGAGTACAATGAGCAGTTCTTC
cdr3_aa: CASSYAGLAEYNEQFF

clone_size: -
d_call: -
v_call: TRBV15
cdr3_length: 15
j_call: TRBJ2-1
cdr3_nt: TGTGCCACCAGCAGAGATAGTCAGGGGTACAATGAGCAGTTCTTC
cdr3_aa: CATSRDSQGYNEQFF

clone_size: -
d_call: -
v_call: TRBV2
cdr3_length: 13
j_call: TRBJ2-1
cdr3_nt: TGTGCCAGCAGTGTCGGTGTTTACAATGAGCAGTTCTTC
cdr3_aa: CASSVGVYNEQFF

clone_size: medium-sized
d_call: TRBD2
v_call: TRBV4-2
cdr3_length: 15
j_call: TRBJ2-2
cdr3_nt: TGTGCCAGCAGCCAAGAAGCGGGGGGGCCCGGGGAGCTGTTTTTT
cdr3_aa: CASSQEAGGPGELFF

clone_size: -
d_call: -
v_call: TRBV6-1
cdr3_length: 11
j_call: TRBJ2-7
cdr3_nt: TGTGCCAGCAGTGCCGTATACGAGCAGTACTTC
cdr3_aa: CASSAVYEQYF

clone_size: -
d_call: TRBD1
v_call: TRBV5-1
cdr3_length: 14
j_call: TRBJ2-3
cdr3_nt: TGCGCCAGCAGCACGGACAGGGGCACAGATACGCAGTATTTT
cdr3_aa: CASSTDRGTDTQYF

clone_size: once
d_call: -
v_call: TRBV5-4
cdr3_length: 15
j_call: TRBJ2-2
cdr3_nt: TGTGCCAGCAGCGCGAGCAGGACTCCCACCGGGGAGCTGTTTTTT
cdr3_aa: CASSASRTPTGELFF

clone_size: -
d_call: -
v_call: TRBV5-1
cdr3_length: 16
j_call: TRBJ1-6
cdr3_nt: TGCGCCAGCAGCTTGGCCTTGACAGGAATAAATTCACCCCTCCACTTT
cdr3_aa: CASSLALTGINSPLHF

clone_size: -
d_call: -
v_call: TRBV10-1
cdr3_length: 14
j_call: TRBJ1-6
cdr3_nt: TGCGCCAGCAGTGAGACCGGACTTAATTCACCCCTCCACTTT
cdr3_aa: CASSETGLNSPLHF

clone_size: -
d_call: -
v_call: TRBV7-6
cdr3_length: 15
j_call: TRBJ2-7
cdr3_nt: TGTGCCAGCAGCGCCACCACAGGGCACTCCTACGAGCAGTACTTC
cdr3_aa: CASSATTGHSYEQYF

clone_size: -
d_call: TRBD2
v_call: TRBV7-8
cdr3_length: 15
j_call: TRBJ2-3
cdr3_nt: TGTGCCAGCAGTCCTCCTAGCGGCTACACAGATACGCAGTATTTT
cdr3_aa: CASSPPSGYTDTQYF

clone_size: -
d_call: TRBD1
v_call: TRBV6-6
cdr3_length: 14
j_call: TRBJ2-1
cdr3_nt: TGTGCCAGCAGTCAAACGGACAGGAGCCATGAGCAGTTCTTC
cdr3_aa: CASSQTDRSHEQFF

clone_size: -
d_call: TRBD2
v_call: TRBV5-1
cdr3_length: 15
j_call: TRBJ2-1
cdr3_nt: TGCGCCAGCAGCTTGTTTTCTGGGACTACGAATGAGCAGTTCTTC
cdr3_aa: CASSLFSGTTNEQFF

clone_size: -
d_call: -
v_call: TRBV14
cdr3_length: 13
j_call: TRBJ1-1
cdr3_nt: TGTGCCAGCAGCCCTTTGAGGTGGGCTGAAGCTTTCTTT
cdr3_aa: CASSPLRWAEAFF

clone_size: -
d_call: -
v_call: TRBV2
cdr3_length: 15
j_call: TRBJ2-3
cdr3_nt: TGTGCCAGCAGTGAAGCGGGCTATACCGCAGATACGCAGTATTTT
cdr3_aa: CASSEAGYTADTQYF

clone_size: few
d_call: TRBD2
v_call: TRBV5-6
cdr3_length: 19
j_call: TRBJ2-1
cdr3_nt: TGTGCCAGCAGCACGAACCTGGGACTAGCGGGGGGCCGTTACAATGAGCAGTTCTTC
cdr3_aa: CASSTNLGLAGGRYNEQFF

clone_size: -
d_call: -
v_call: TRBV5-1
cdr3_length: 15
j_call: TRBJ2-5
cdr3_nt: TGCGCCAGCAGCCTAGGACTAACTTCACAAGAGACCCAGTACTTC
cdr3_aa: CASSLGLTSQETQYF